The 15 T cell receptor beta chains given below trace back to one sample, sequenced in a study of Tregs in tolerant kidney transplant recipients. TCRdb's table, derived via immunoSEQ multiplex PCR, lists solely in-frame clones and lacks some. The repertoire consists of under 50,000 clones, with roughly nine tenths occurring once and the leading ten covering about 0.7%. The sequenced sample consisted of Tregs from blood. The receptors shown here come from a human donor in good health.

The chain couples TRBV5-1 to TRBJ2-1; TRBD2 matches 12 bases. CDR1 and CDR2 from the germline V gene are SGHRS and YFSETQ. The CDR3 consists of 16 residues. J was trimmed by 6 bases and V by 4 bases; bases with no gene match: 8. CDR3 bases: TGCGCCAGCAGCAGGACACCGGGACTAGCGGGCAATGAGCAGTTCTTC. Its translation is CASSRTPGLAGNEQFF.

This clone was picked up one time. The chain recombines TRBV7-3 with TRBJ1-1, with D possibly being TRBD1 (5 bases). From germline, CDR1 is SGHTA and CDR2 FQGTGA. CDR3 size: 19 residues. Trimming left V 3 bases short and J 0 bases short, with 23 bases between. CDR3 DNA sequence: TGTGCCAGCAGCTTGGACACACCCAGCCTCCGTAGAATGAACACTGAAGCTTTCTTT. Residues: CASSLDTPSLRRMNTEAFF.

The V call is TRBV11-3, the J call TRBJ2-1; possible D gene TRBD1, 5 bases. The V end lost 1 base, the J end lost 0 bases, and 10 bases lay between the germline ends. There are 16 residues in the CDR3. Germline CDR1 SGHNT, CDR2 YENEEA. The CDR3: CASSLGGLSSYNEQFF. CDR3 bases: TGTGCCAGCAGCTTAGGGGGCCTTAGCTCCTACAATGAGCAGTTCTTC.

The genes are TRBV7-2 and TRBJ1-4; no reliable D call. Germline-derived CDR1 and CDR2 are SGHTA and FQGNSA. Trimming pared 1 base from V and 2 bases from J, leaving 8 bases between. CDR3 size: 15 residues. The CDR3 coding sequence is TGTGCCAGCAGCTTAGTGCGCTCCACTAATGAAAAACTGTTTTTT. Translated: CASSLVRSTNEKLFF.

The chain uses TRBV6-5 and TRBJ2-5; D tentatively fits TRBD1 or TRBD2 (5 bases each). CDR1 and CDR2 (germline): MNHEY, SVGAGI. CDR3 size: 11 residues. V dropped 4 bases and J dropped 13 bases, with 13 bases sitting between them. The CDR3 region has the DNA TGTGCCAGCAGTTCCCACCAGGGAGTGTACTTC. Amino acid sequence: CASSSHQGVYF.

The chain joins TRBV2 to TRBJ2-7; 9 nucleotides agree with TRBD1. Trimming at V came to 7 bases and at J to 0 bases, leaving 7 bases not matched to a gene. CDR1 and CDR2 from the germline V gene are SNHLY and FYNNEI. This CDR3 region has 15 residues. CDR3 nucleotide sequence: TGTGCCAGCACCGGGACAGGGCGGAGCTCCTACGAGCAGTACTTC. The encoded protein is CASTGTGRSSYEQYF.

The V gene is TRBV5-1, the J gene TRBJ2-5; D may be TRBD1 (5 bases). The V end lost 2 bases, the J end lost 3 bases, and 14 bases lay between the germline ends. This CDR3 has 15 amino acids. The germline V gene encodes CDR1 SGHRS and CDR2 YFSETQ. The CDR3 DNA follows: TGCGCCAGCAGCTTAGGGCCCCAGGGAAAAGAGACCCAGTACTTC. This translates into CASSLGPQGKETQYF.

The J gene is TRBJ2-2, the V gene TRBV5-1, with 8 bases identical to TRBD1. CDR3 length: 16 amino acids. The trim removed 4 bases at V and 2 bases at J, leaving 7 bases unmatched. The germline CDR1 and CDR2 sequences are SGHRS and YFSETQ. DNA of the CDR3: TGCGCCAGCAGCGACAGGGGTACTATTAACACCGGGGAGCTGTTTTTT. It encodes CASSDRGTINTGELFF.

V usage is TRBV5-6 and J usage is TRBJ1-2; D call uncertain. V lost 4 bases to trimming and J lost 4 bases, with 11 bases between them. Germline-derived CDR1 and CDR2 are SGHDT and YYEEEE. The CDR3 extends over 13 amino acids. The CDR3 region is CASSPGRRYGYTF. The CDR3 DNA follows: TGTGCCAGCAGCCCCGGGAGACGCTATGGCTACACCTTC.

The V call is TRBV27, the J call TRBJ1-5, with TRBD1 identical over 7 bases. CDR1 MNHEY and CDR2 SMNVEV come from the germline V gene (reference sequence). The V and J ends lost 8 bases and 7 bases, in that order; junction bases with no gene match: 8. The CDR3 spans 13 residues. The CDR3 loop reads CASASGTVQPQHF. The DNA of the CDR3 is TGTGCCAGCGCATCCGGGACAGTACAGCCCCAGCATTTT.

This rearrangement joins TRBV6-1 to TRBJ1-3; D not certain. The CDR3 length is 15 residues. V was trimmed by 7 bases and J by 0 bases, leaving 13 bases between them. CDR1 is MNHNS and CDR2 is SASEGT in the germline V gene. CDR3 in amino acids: CASMIEGFSGNTIYF. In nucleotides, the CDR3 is TGTGCCAGCATGATCGAGGGCTTCTCTGGAAACACCATATATTTT.

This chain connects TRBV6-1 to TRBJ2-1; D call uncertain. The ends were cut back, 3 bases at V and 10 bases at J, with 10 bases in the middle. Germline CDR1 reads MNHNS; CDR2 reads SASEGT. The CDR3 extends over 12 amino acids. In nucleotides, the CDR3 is TGTGCCAGCAGTGAGGGCCTGGGGGAGCAGTTCTTC. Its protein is CASSEGLGEQFF.

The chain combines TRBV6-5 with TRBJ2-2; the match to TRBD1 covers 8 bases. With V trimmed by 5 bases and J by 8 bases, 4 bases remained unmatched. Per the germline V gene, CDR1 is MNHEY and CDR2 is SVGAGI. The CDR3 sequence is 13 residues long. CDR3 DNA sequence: TGTGCCAGCAGTCGGGACAGGTCGGGGGAGCTGTTTTTT. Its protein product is CASSRDRSGELFF.

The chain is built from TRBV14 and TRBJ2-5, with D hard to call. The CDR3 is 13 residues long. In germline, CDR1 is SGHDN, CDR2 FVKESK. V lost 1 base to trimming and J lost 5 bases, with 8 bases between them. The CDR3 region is CASSQVTGETQYF. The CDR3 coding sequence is TGTGCCAGCAGCCAAGTGACTGGCGAGACCCAGTACTTC.

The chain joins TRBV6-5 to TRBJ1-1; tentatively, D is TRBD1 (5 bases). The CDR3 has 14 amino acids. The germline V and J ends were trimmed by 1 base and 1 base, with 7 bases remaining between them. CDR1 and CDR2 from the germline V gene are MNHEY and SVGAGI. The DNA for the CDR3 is TGTGCCAGCAGTTACTGGGGGACGAACACTGAAGCTTTCTTT. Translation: CASSYWGTNTEAFF.